This TCR beta chain was retrieved from a study of identical twins. Whole-study results and caveats: Carriage of fewer insertions was seen in abundant cord blood beta clonotypes, whereas memory repertoires showed none. It was out-of-frame TCR alpha sharing in monozygotic twins that models underestimated.

CDR1 MNHEY and CDR2 SVGAGI come from the germline V gene. Trimming took off 0 bases at V and 0 bases at J, with 6 bases between the two ends. This CDR3 is built from 15 residues. In the case of this clonotype: What it recognizes is unknown.

Template switching added a universal primer site, and cDNA bore unique molecular identifiers. TCRdb reprocessed the 5' RACE reads with MiXCR, giving one entry per CDR3 protein. The data show 450,000 to 650,000 distinct CDR3 sequences, 12% to 15% seen once. The data also belong to a second study, concerning yellow fever vaccine responses in identical twins.

The sequence was obtained from a woman aged 18 to 35 in good health. Source material: CD4+ T cells sorted from blood. The chain is built from TRBV6-5 and TRBJ1-5; no definite D call. CDR3 amino acids: CASSYSAVSNQPQHF. The CDR3, as DNA: TGTGCCAGCAGTTACTCGGCGGTTAGCAATCAGCCCCAGCATTTT.